This T cell receptor (beta chain) was captured by sequencing in a study of blood T cells in healthy people across ages. Study outcomes and limitations: Naive T cell percentage by flow cytometry tracked strongly with beta diversity.

Comments on this clonotype: Its matching antigen is unknown.

Germline loops: CDR1 DFQATT, CDR2 SNEGSKA (reference sequence). CDR3 length equals 12 residues. V dropped 3 bases and J dropped 5 bases, with 11 bases sitting between them. A sample-barcoded 5' primer and a J-beta primer mix were used in a second PCR of roughly 7 to 11 cycles. A template-switch adaptor containing 12 random nucleotides labeled each cDNA molecule. At least 2.5 million CDR3-containing paired-end reads were obtained per sample. MiXCR, run by TCRdb on the 5' RACE reads, gives a single entry per CDR3 protein. Of 790,000 or so distinct CDR3 sequences listed, roughly 50% are singletons. The receptor's source is a man aged 35 to 55 in good health. The chain joins TRBV20-1 to TRBJ2-7, with D possibly TRBD1 on 6 matching bases. Sequencing was done on a sample of blood. The CDR3: CSARDSLDEQYF. CDR3 sequence (DNA): TGCAGTGCTAGGGACAGCCTCGACGAGCAGTACTTC.